Presented here are 31 T cell receptor beta chains from one specimen sequenced in a study of blood T cell repertoires in COVID-19. Profiled with immunoSEQ multiplex PCR; TCRdb holds only in-frame clones, not every one. The sample shows about 430,000 clones, around 90% of them seen only once. The source material was peripheral blood. The receptors originated from a man between 18 and 29 years old with COVID-19, enrolled during active disease.

The chain carries TRBV5-6 and TRBJ2-1, with 7 bases fitting TRBD1. Germline CDR1 and CDR2: SGHDT and YYEEEE. Unmatched junction bases numbered 11, after V lost 1 base and J lost 7 bases. The CDR3 loop spans 16 amino acids. The CDR3 DNA follows: TGTGCCAGCAGCTTGATAGGGCAGGGGGTAGGAAATGAGCAGTTCTTC. Its translation is CASSLIGQGVGNEQFF.

The chain's CDR3 is CASSFNRASTNEKLFF. CDR3 bases: TGTGCCAGCAGTTTCAACAGGGCTTCGACTAATGAAAAACTGTTTTTT. The chain links TRBV6-5 to TRBJ1-4; D might be TRBD1 (6 bases). Germline CDR1 reads MNHEY; CDR2 reads SVGAGI. The V gene lost 4 bases and the J gene lost 2 bases, with 14 bases spanning the gap. CDR3 length equals 16 residues.

The V and J genes are TRBV2 and TRBJ1-5, with a weak D call TRBD1 (6 bases). CDR1 and CDR2 from the germline V gene are SNHLY and FYNNEI. Between the trimmed V and J ends, which lost 3 bases and 7 bases, there was a span of 13 bases. The CDR3 sequence is 14 residues long. The chain's CDR3 is CASSEEQGEQPQHF. The CDR3 DNA sequence: TGTGCCAGCAGTGAGGAACAGGGAGAACAGCCCCAGCATTTT.

The chain has TRBV25-1 and TRBJ2-2; D gene ambiguous. CDR3 length equals 14 residues. V lost 1 base and J lost 8, with 11 bases in between. Germline values: CDR1 MGHDK, CDR2 SYGVNS. The CDR3 here is CASSEFISSGELFF. In DNA form, the CDR3 reads TGTGCCAGCAGTGAATTTATCTCCTCGGGGGAGCTGTTTTTT.

This clone came up a few times. The chain employs TRBV7-9 and TRBJ2-7; D is perhaps TRBD2 (5 bases). The germline CDR1 and CDR2 sequences are SEHNR and FQNEAQ (reference sequence). The V and J ends lost 5 bases and 1 base respectively, with 15 bases between them. This CDR3 has 15 residues. The CDR3 nucleotides read TGTGCCAGCAGCCCAGGAGGCAGATTTTCCTACGAGCAGTACTTC. It yields the protein CASSPGGRFSYEQYF.

The J gene is TRBJ2-1, the V gene TRBV2; 9 bases line up with TRBD2. Germline V lookup: CDR1 SNHLY, CDR2 FYNNEI. V dropped 9 bases and J dropped 6; count of bases not matched to a gene: 9. The CDR3 spans 14 residues. CDR3 bases: TGTGCCAGTGAGACTAGCGGCCCCTCCAATGAGCAGTTCTTC. Its translation: CASETSGPSNEQFF.

The chain carries TRBV18 and TRBJ1-2, with TRBD1 as a possible D gene (5 bases). Trimming removed 3 bases from V and 13 bases from J, with 12 bases in between. This CDR3 region has 11 residues. CDR1 KGHSH and CDR2 LQKENI come from the germline V gene. Here the CDR3 DNA reads TGTGCCAGCTCACCCCAGGACAAGTTCACCTTC. Its protein is CASSPQDKFTF.

This rearrangement joins TRBV5-6 to TRBJ2-1, with 12 nucleotides matching TRBD2. In germline, CDR1 is SGHDT, CDR2 YYEEEE. V was clipped by 9 bases and J by 4 bases; unmatched bases: 5. The CDR3 spans 14 residues. The CDR3 DNA reads as TGTGCCACGCCGGGACTAGCGGGTTACAATGAGCAGTTCTTC. This translates into CATPGLAGYNEQFF.

The chain joins TRBV18 to TRBJ1-6, with 7 bases fitting TRBD1. The CDR3 spans 15 residues. The germline gives CDR1 KGHSH, CDR2 LQKENI. V lost 2 bases to trimming and J lost 8 bases; unmatched junction nucleotides: 6. The CDR3 protein is CASSPFPRGDSPLHF. The CDR3 nucleotides are TGTGCCAGCTCACCATTTCCCAGGGGGGATTCACCCCTCCACTTT.

This clone was seen a few times. V is TRBV2 and J is TRBJ2-2; 9 nucleotides match TRBD2. V lost 7 bases to trimming and J lost 9 bases; unmatched junction nucleotides: 9. The CDR3 covers 14 residues. Germline-derived CDR1 and CDR2 are SNHLY and FYNNEI. CDR3 residues: CASTSGTSLRELFF. CDR3 nucleotides: TGTGCCAGCACTTCCGGGACTAGCTTGCGGGAGCTGTTTTTT.

V is TRBV11-2 and J is TRBJ1-1; tentative D call: TRBD1 (6 bases). The germline CDR1 and CDR2 sequences are SGHAT and FQNNGV. The CDR3 loop spans 12 amino acids. CDR3 region: CVVQGTNTEAFF. CDR3 bases: TGTGTCGTACAGGGTACGAACACTGAAGCTTTCTTT. The variable domain in full, completed from reference TRBV11-2 and TRBJ1-1, reads EAGVAQSPRYKIIEKRQSVAFWCNPISGHATLYWYQQILGQGPKLLIQFQNNGVVDDSQLPKDRFSAERLKGVDSTLKIQPAKLEDSAVYLCVVQGTNTEAFFGQGTRLTVV.

The chain joins TRBV7-8 to TRBJ2-7; perhaps TRBD1 as D (5 bases). This CDR3 has 15 residues. Deletions cut 5 bases from V and 5 bases from J, with 19 bases between. Per the germline V gene, CDR1 is SGHVS and CDR2 is FQNEAQ. The CDR3 loop is CASSRQRWAGNEQYF. CDR3 coding DNA: TGTGCCAGCAGCCGCCAACGGTGGGCAGGGAACGAGCAGTACTTC. The complete variable domain, with remaining parts taken from reference TRBV7-8 and TRBJ2-7, reads GAGVSQSPRYKVAKRGQDVALRCDPISGHVSLFWYQQALGQGPEFLTYFQNEAQLDKSGLPSDRFFAERPEGSVSTLKIQRTQQEDSAVYLCASSRQRWAGNEQYFGPGTRLTVT.

This rearrangement joins TRBV6-5 to TRBJ1-1, with D perhaps matching TRBD1 (6 bases). Trimming cost V 2 bases and J 0 bases, with 10 bases left between them. This CDR3 is 15 amino acids long. CDR1 and CDR2 (germline): MNHEY, SVGAGI. The CDR3 nucleotides are TGTGCCAGCAGTTACGTCAGGGGCCTGAACACTGAAGCTTTCTTT. Translation gives CASSYVRGLNTEAFF.

The rearrangement uses TRBV27 and TRBJ2-1; TRBD2 agrees at 9 bases. Germline V CDR1 and CDR2: MNHEY, SMNVEV (reference sequence). Unmatched junction bases numbered 12, after V lost 10 bases and J lost 8 bases. CDR3 length equals 14 residues. CDR3 in amino acids: CATQGREGRDEQFF. In DNA form, the CDR3 reads TGTGCCACCCAAGGGCGGGAGGGCCGCGATGAGCAGTTCTTC.

The chain uses TRBV10-3 and TRBJ2-7, with 9 bases lining up with TRBD2. The CDR3 spans 16 residues. CDR1 is ENHRY, CDR2 SYGVKD, per germline. With 2 bases clipped from V and 5 bases from J, the junction kept 10 bases outside the gene matches. This chain's CDR3 is CAISEKGAGGPDEQYF. CDR3 in DNA: TGTGCCATCAGTGAGAAGGGGGCGGGAGGGCCGGACGAGCAGTACTTC.

The chain carries TRBV19 and TRBJ1-5; a weak D match, TRBD1 (5 bases). Trimming cost V 7 bases and J 4 bases, with 17 bases left between them. The CDR3 runs to 15 residues. Per the germline V gene, CDR1 is LNHDA and CDR2 is SQIVND (reference sequence). The CDR3: CASKIFDSRNQPQHF. In DNA, the CDR3 is TGTGCCAGTAAGATCTTTGACAGTCGGAATCAGCCCCAGCATTTT.

This chain links TRBV10-2 with TRBJ1-5, with TRBD1 identical over 8 bases. Trimming took 3 bases from V and 7 from J; bases not matched to a gene: 8. CDR1 is WSHSY, CDR2 SAAADI, per germline. The CDR3 consists of 15 residues. The CDR3 spells CASSEGGTGGQPQHF. CDR3 DNA: TGCGCCAGCAGTGAAGGAGGAACAGGGGGGCAGCCCCAGCATTTT.

The chain uses TRBV5-1 and TRBJ2-2; no clear D gene. Germline V gives CDR1 SGHRS, CDR2 YFSETQ. Trimming left V 4 bases short and J 1 base short, with 11 bases between. This CDR3 comprises 15 residues. The CDR3 sequence is CASSHGTENTGELFF. CDR3 nucleotides: TGCGCCAGCAGCCACGGAACAGAGAACACCGGGGAGCTGTTTTTT.

The gene calls are TRBV4-1 and TRBJ1-5; D gene unclear. Germline CDR1 reads MGHRA; CDR2 reads YSYEKL. This CDR3 is built from 17 residues. The ends were cut back, 1 base at V and 1 base at J, with 14 bases in the middle. The CDR3: CASSQVYPGGSNQPQHF. The CDR3 DNA is TGCGCCAGCAGCCAAGTATACCCTGGAGGGAGCAATCAGCCCCAGCATTTT.

V and J are TRBV5-1 and TRBJ2-5; 12 bases match TRBD1. Germline trimming cut 7 bases from V and 3 bases from J; bases unmatched to any gene: 4. Germline values: CDR1 SGHRS, CDR2 YFSETQ. The CDR3 is 14 amino acids. The CDR3 DNA reads TGCGCCAGCGCCGGGACAGGGGGCAAAGAGACCCAGTACTTC. Protein sequence: CASAGTGGKETQYF.

Regarding this clone: Relative to the germline gene, one junction end is altered; a read error may explain this. The chain is built from TRBV7-7 and TRBJ2-1, with TRBD2 identical over 8 bases. CDR1 and CDR2 from the germline V gene are SSHAT and FNYEAQ (reference sequence). The CDR3 runs to 17 residues. CDR3 amino acids: CASSLGTGRVGLGEQFF. Written as DNA, the CDR3 is TGTGCTAGCAGCTTAGGAACCGGGAGGGTAGGTCTCGGCGAGCAGTTCTTC.

In this sample, this clone turned up once. V is TRBV30 and J is TRBJ2-1; no firm D call. Between the trimmed V and J ends, which lost 0 bases and 2 bases, there was a span of 8 bases. The CDR3 length is 14 residues. Germline CDR1 is GTSNPN and CDR2 is SVGIG (reference sequence). In nucleotides, the CDR3 is TGTGCCTGGAGTGTTCATTACACCTACAATGAGCAGTTCTTC. Residues: CAWSVHYTYNEQFF.

The chain is built from TRBV7-8 and TRBJ1-1; D is perhaps TRBD1 (6 bases). The CDR3 loop spans 14 amino acids. The V gene lost 4 bases and the J gene lost 0 bases, with 9 bases spanning the gap. Germline lookup yields CDR1 SGHVS and CDR2 FQNEAQ. The CDR3 region has the DNA TGTGCCAGCAGCTCGACAGGCTTGAACACTGAAGCTTTCTTT. Encoded protein: CASSSTGLNTEAFF.

This clone was observed a single time. This chain joins TRBV7-9 and TRBJ2-5, with TRBD2 matching over 13 bases. The CDR3 covers 17 residues. The germline CDR1 and CDR2 sequences are SEHNR and FQNEAQ (reference sequence). The V gene end was trimmed by 1 base and the J gene end by 4 bases; junction bases not matched to a gene: 6. CDR3 DNA: TGTGCCAGCAGCTTAGGGGGACTAGCGGGAATCCGAGAGACCCAGTACTTC. The encoded protein is CASSLGGLAGIRETQYF.

The chain combines TRBV5-1 with TRBJ1-1; the D gene is possibly TRBD1 (6 bases). CDR3 length equals 12 residues. The germline CDR1 and CDR2 sequences are SGHRS and YFSETQ. Trimming pared 4 bases from V and 7 bases from J, leaving 11 bases between. CDR3 loop: CASSQGQGEAFF. The DNA for the CDR3 is TGCGCCAGCAGCCAGGGGCAAGGTGAAGCTTTCTTT.

The gene calls are TRBV12-3 or TRBV12-4 and TRBJ1-5; D unresolved. There are 12 residues in the CDR3. The V gene lost 6 bases and the J gene lost 1 base, with 4 bases spanning the gap. In DNA, the CDR3 is TGTGCCAGCAGCCAAAGCAATCAGCCCCAGCATTTT. This encodes CASSQSNQPQHF.

The CDR3 spells CASSKGGDQDSGRQPQHF. The CDR3 DNA follows: TGTGCCAGCAGCAAAGGGGGGGACCAGGACTCAGGACGACAGCCCCAGCATTTT. The V and J genes are TRBV21-1 and TRBJ1-5. TRBV21-1 is given as a pseudogene. The CDR3 length is 18 residues.

The V gene is TRBV24-1, the J gene TRBJ1-5, with 7 bases lining up with TRBD1. The CDR3 runs 17 residues. Germline values: CDR1 KGHDR, CDR2 SFDVKD. Trimming cost V 4 bases and J 6 bases; bases outside gene matches: 14. The CDR3 is CATSDVTGMGFCQPQHF. In DNA, the CDR3 is TGTGCCACCAGTGACGTGACAGGGATGGGCTTTTGTCAGCCCCAGCATTTT.

The gene calls are TRBV14 and TRBJ1-6; tentatively, D is TRBD1 (5 bases). There are 16 residues in the CDR3. Trimming took 4 bases from V and 6 from J, leaving 16 bases between them. The germline V gene has CDR1 SGHDN and CDR2 FVKESK. CDR3 loop: CASSPGTSLGNSPLHF. CDR3 DNA sequence: TGTGCCAGCAGCCCTGGGACTTCATTGGGTAATTCACCCCTCCACTTT.

J is TRBJ1-1 and V is TRBV11-2, with 7 bases that match TRBD1. The J segment lost 3 bases and the V segment lost 5 bases, leaving 12 bases of the junction unmatched. In germline, CDR1 is SGHAT, CDR2 FQNNGV. The CDR3 consists of 16 residues. Here the CDR3 DNA reads TGTGCCAGCAGCCGTAGACAGGGACCCTACGACACTGAAGCTTTCTTT. Amino acids: CASSRRQGPYDTEAFF.

V usage is TRBV7-9 and J usage is TRBJ2-7; D is possibly TRBD1 (6 bases). The CDR3 runs 13 residues. Germline CDR1 SEHNR, CDR2 FQNEAQ (reference sequence). Between the trimmed V and J ends, which lost 4 bases and 4 bases, there was a span of 11 bases. CDR3 residues: CASSSNRVYEQYF. The CDR3 DNA sequence: TGTGCCAGCAGCTCGAACAGGGTGTACGAGCAGTACTTC. Full variable domain (rest looked up from reference TRBV7-9 and TRBJ2-7): DTGVSQNPRHKITKRGQNVTFRCDPISEHNRLYWYRQTLGQGPEFLTYFQNEAQLEKSRLLSDRFSAERPKGSFSTLEIQRTEQGDSAMYLCASSSNRVYEQYFGPGTRLTVT.